This T cell receptor (beta chain) was found in a study of shared clonotypes between healthy human individuals (TCRdb year 2020). Notes on the research overall: Three men and a couple of women, aged 18 to 49 years, made up the cohort. To estimate repertoire size and how much clonotype sharing occurs between individuals, the study deeply sequenced the blood TCR repertoires of about 5 healthy adults. To increase sequencing depth and limit assay-specific biases, TCR repertoire library preparation and sequencing were carried out by different laboratories using diverse techniques. Per donor, three plates each were used for CD4 naive and CD4 memory, two for CD8 naive, and one for CD8 memory. Per donor, leukapheresis produced somewhere between about 0.94 and 9.5 billion PBMCs. General conclusions and limits of the study: Sharing across several donors was observed for approximately 5% of naive CD4, over 3% of naive CD8, over 2% of memory CD4, and about 0.4% of memory CD8 clonotypes. Sampling was restricted to blood, and TCR repertoires in tissues likely differ from the TCR repertoires found in blood. Pairwise subsampling indicated that sequencing depth was expected to affect the degree of clonotype sharing among donors. Clonotypes shared by all four sorted-subset donors showed higher generation probabilities than non-shared clonotypes. Even with the large sequencing depth, rarefaction of the sorted-subset datasets indicated that sequencing was incomplete. The genetic and exposure-history diversity represented was limited by the small number of donors. Naive subsets generally had larger estimated clonotype richness than memory subsets did.

Trimming costs V 3 bases and J 4 bases, and their ends lie 7 bases apart. As encoded in the germline V gene, CDR1 is MGHRA while CDR2 is YSYEKL. The CDR3 measures 13 amino acids from cysteine to phenylalanine. CDR3 DNA only is kept here, 39 bases in frame from base 1. Donors were healthy HIV-negative adults with no recently reported acute infections or vaccinations. All donors were Caucasian adults living in Nashville, Tennessee, USA. Magnetic negative selection was used to enrich CD4+ T cells, after which naive cells were positively selected on CD45RA and the negative fraction became the memory subset. Blood was collected by leukapheresis, and PBMCs were isolated by Ficoll-Histopaque density gradient centrifugation and then cryopreserved in liquid nitrogen vapor phase. Purity and quantity of every magnetically sorted T cell population were checked by analytical flow cytometry. Genomic DNA was isolated from each sorted fraction and quantified by UV absorbance on a Nanodrop 2000c.

Using the deep immunoSEQ assay, TCR CDR3 regions were amplified from genomic DNA by multiplex PCR. Extracted genomic DNA from each cell subset was spread evenly across all wells of several immunoSEQ 96-well plates, with each plate serving as a replicate. For sorted subsets, roughly 190 ng of genomic DNA, equivalent to tens of thousands of T cell genomes, went into each replicate PCR. Purified libraries were quantified with a Qubit 3.0 fluorometer, sized on a Bioanalyzer 2100, and re-quantified with the KAPA Library Quantification kit. A separate single-read 150-cycle Illumina NextSeq 550 flow cell was used to sequence each immunoSEQ 96-well plate. The published analysis was carried out like this. The immunoSEQ output contained only junctional sequences without quality scores, so filtering could not match that applied to full-length reads. To assign V/J genes and CDR3, sequences were annotated using PyIR, a Python wrapper for IgBLAST v1.9, with IMGT germline references. Reads were filtered out if the reads had weak V/J assignments (E-value above 1e-6), no CDR3, stop codons, out-of-frame junctions, or ambiguous translated residues. V3J clonotypes were defined as sequences sharing the same inferred V gene, J gene, and CDR3 amino acid sequence. Percentage overlap between repertoires was computed as shared unique clonotypes divided by the size of the smaller repertoire. Three approaches were used to assess repertoire richness: RTK rarefaction, the Chao1 estimator, and Recon v2.1 estimates of unobserved clonotypes. Generation probabilities for all TCRbeta clonotypes obtained by the gDNA method from a handful of donors were computed using OLGA. The table comes from immuneACCESS by way of TCRdb, which keeps in-frame sequences with V and J called. Part of the clones is missing from these tables; in studies checked, under half for an unresolved V gene and the rest for unknown reasons. The D gene and trimming were derived from the DNA, and the V and J assignments and clone size from that table. The sample profile shows more than 850,000 clones; roughly 74% of them were found once. The top ten hold about 0.52% of the sample.

There are a few counts of this clone. Its antigen specificity is not known. Base qualities are not at hand, and no much larger clone is one base apart. Recombination joined TRBV4-1 with TRBJ2-1, with the D gene not confidently named. Source material: memory CD4+ T cells from PBMCs. Read against the paper, the sample's cell subset or site label means: CD45RA-negative fraction. The TCR comes from a man younger than 35 in good health. Some clones in this sample may be carry-over from other donors' samples. The CDR3 protein sequence reads: CASSHAPYNEQFF. The DNA sequence reads TGCGCCAGCAGCCATGCACCGTACAATGAGCAGTTCTTC.